This T cell receptor beta chain was retrieved from a study of shared clonotypes between healthy human individuals. Around 30,000 T cell genomes (around 300 ng DNA) went into each PBMC replicate. Ten immunoSEQ deep assay plates were used by the authors to sequence unsorted PBMC DNA. Repertoires were generated with immunoSEQ multiplex PCR, while TCRdb's copy carries only in-frame clones and drops some. Of 490,000 or so clones in the sample, around 80% were seen once. The germline V gene has CDR1 SNHLY and CDR2 FYNNEI. Germline trimming cut 6 bases from V and 7 bases from J; bases unmatched to any gene: 3. The CDR3 runs 14 residues.

The chain recombines TRBV2 with TRBJ2-1; TRBD2 matches 13 bases. The sequence was obtained from a woman in her thirties or forties in good health. Some clones in this sample may be carry-over from other donors' samples. The sample was PBMCs. CDR3 in DNA: TGTGCCAGCAGAATACTAGCGGGAGGGAATGAGCAGTTCTTC. Amino acid sequence: CASRILAGGNEQFF.